Below, 24 T cell receptor beta chains from the same sample are listed, as sequenced in a study of T cell responses to AZD1222 COVID-19 vaccine. Sequencing was performed with immunoSEQ multiplex PCR; in TCRdb, only in-frame clones are kept and a portion is missing. The sample consists of roughly 110,000 clones, approximately 89% of them appearing once. The sample consisted of peripheral blood, taken 28 days after the second AZD1222 dose. Source of these receptors: an adult who received the AZD1222 COVID-19 vaccine.

The chain carries TRBV6-2 or TRBV6-3 and TRBJ2-2, with D tentatively TRBD1 (5 bases). Trimming left V 0 bases short and J 5 bases short, with 10 bases between. The germline gives CDR1 MNHEY, CDR2 SVGEGT. The CDR3 covers 15 residues. CDR3 protein: CASSYSQGRTGELFF. The CDR3 DNA follows: TGTGCCAGCAGTTACTCCCAGGGAAGGACCGGGGAGCTGTTTTTT.

V is TRBV7-9 and J is TRBJ2-7; D not certain. Germline V gives CDR1 SEHNR, CDR2 FQNEAQ (reference sequence). V was pared by 0 bases and J by 4 bases, with 7 bases between. This CDR3 has 13 amino acids. This chain's CDR3 is CASSLAAVYEQYF. The CDR3 DNA is TGTGCCAGCAGCTTAGCAGCAGTGTACGAGCAGTACTTC.

This rearrangement joins TRBV7-2 to TRBJ2-2; D perhaps matches TRBD1 (5 bases). V was clipped by 5 bases and J by 3 bases, with 16 bases between them. CDR1 and CDR2 (germline): SGHTA, FQGNSA. CDR3 length: 16 residues. The chain's CDR3 is CASSIFQIRDTGELFF. In DNA form, the CDR3 reads TGTGCCAGCAGCATATTCCAGATCAGGGACACCGGGGAGCTGTTTTTT. Full variable domain (rest looked up from reference TRBV7-2 and TRBJ2-2): GAGVSQSPSNKVTEKGKDVELRCDPISGHTALYWYRQSLGQGLEFLIYFQGNSAPDKSGLPSDRFSAERTGGSVSTLTIQRTQQEDSAVYLCASSIFQIRDTGELFFGEGSRLTVL.

J is TRBJ2-5 and V is TRBV12-3 or TRBV12-4; 7 bases fit TRBD1. The CDR3 totals 13 residues. Losses at the gene ends were 5 bases for V and 7 bases for J; bases not matched to a gene: 7. For the CDR3, the DNA is TGTGCCAGCAGTAGGACAGGTCAGGGGACCCAGTACTTC. Translating gives CASSRTGQGTQYF.

The chain couples TRBV6-5 to TRBJ1-5; D perhaps matches TRBD1 (5 bases). Germline V gene lookup returns CDR1 MNHEY and CDR2 SVGAGI. The length of the CDR3 is 14 residues. V lost 8 bases and J lost 0, with 11 bases in between. CDR3 DNA sequence: TGTGCCAGCTTAGACAGTTATAGCAATCAGCCCCAGCATTTT. Encoded protein: CASLDSYSNQPQHF.

The chain recombines TRBV11-2 with TRBJ1-1; TRBD1 is a possible D gene (5 bases). The V gene's germline CDR1 is SGHAT and CDR2 FQNNGV. CDR3 length: 16 residues. The V end lost 5 bases, the J end lost 1 base, and 17 bases lay between the germline ends. CDR3 nucleotides: TGTGCCAGCAGCCCAGACCTGGGACTTACGAACACTGAAGCTTTCTTT. Translating it yields CASSPDLGLTNTEAFF.

The chain uses TRBV15 and TRBJ1-1; the D is unclear. Germline assignment: CDR1 LNHNV and CDR2 YYDKDF (reference sequence). CDR3 length: 15 amino acids. V lost 0 bases, J lost 1 base, and 9 bases lay in between. Here the CDR3 DNA reads TGTGCCACCAGCAGAGATAGGGCAGAGAACACTGAAGCTTTCTTT. It is translated as CATSRDRAENTEAFF.

This clone was counted a few times. The chain joins TRBV7-2 to TRBJ2-7; 7 nucleotides align to TRBD2. Losses at the gene ends were 3 bases for V and 6 bases for J; bases not matched to a gene: 8. Germline CDR1 is SGHTA and CDR2 is FQGNSA. The CDR3 runs to 14 residues. The CDR3 DNA sequence: TGTGCCAGCAGCTTCCGGACTAGTTTGGGCGAGCAGTACTTC. Translating it yields CASSFRTSLGEQYF.

The CDR3 coding sequence is TGTGCCAGTAGCGGGGGCCGGTATCGAGAGGGGATTAACCCGCAGTATTTT. It codes for CASSGGRYREGINPQYF. The rearrangement links TRBV19 to TRBJ2-3; D may correspond to TRBD1 or TRBD2 (6 bases each). The CDR3 spans 17 residues. V was trimmed by 6 bases and J by 10 bases, leaving 29 bases between them. Germline CDR1 LNHDA, CDR2 SQIVND (reference sequence).

A note on this clone: Compared with germline, one end of the junction differs, possibly owing to a read error. The chain uses TRBV2 and TRBJ2-5, with TRBD1 matching 7 bases. CDR3 length: 13 residues. The V gene's germline CDR1 is SNHLY and CDR2 FYNNEI. This CDR3 is CASSEGGRETQYF. Here the CDR3 DNA reads TGTGCCAGCAGCGAAGGGGGCCGGGAGACCCAGTACTTC.

To note about this clone: Other DNA sequences of this sample code for an identical CDR3. The chain couples TRBV6-2 or TRBV6-3 to TRBJ2-7, with 7 bases identical to TRBD1. The CDR3 loop spans 13 amino acids. Trimming took 6 bases from V and 2 from J; bases not matched to a gene: 4. Germline loops: CDR1 MNHEY, CDR2 SVGEGT. The CDR3 DNA reads TGTGCCAGCAGCCGGGACAGAACCTACGAGCAGTACTTC. This gives the protein CASSRDRTYEQYF.

The CDR3 region is CASSERGGSPTDTQYF. The DNA for the CDR3 is TGTGCCAGCAGCGAACGGGGGGGCTCTCCCACAGATACGCAGTATTTT. The chain joins TRBV7-3 to TRBJ2-3, with TRBD2 matching over 8 bases. V shed 5 bases, J shed 2 bases, and the junction held 9 bases outside the gene matches. This CDR3 has 16 residues. The germline gives CDR1 SGHTA, CDR2 FQGTGA. Full variable domain (outside the CDR3, taken from reference TRBV7-3 and TRBJ2-3): GAGVSQTPSNKVTEKGKYVELRCDPISGHTALYWYRQSLGQGPEFLIYFQGTGAADDSGLPNDRFFAVRPEGSVSTLKIQRTERGDSAVYLCASSERGGSPTDTQYFGPGTRLTVL.

This chain connects TRBV24-1 to TRBJ2-3; 16 positions match TRBD2. This CDR3 comprises 21 residues. Unmatched junction bases numbered 15, after V lost 3 bases and J lost 4 bases. Germline values: CDR1 KGHDR, CDR2 SFDVKD. The CDR3 region is CATSDQTGTSGGARLPDTQYF. CDR3 sequence (DNA): TGTGCCACCAGTGATCAGACCGGGACTAGCGGGGGGGCACGTCTCCCAGATACGCAGTATTTT.

This clone occurred once. The rearrangement uses TRBV19 and TRBJ2-3; 11 nucleotides line up with TRBD1. The CDR3 is 17 amino acids. CDR1 is LNHDA and CDR2 is SQIVND in the germline V gene (reference sequence). The V and J ends lost 0 bases and 7 bases, in that order; junction bases with no gene match: 9. The CDR3: CASSIEASDRGRNTQYF. CDR3 nucleotide sequence: TGTGCCAGTAGTATAGAGGCTTCGGACAGGGGGCGAAATACGCAGTATTTT.

The chain carries TRBV12-3 or TRBV12-4 and TRBJ1-5; D is unresolved. V shed 6 bases and J shed 5 bases, with 8 bases lying between them. The CDR3 consists of 12 residues. CDR3 sequence reads: CASSLVDQPQHF. Written as DNA, the CDR3 is TGTGCCAGCAGCCTCGTCGATCAGCCCCAGCATTTT.

The CDR3 spells CASSLTPHPVETQYF. For the CDR3, the DNA is TGTGCCAGCAGTTTAACACCCCACCCGGTGGAGACCCAGTACTTC. J is TRBJ2-5 and V is TRBV27; D is ambiguous. The V gene's germline CDR1 is MNHEY and CDR2 SMNVEV (reference sequence). The CDR3 is made up of 15 amino acids. The germline V and J ends were trimmed by 2 bases and 5 bases, with 15 bases remaining between them.

The rearrangement links TRBV6-2 or TRBV6-3 to TRBJ2-7; unclear D gene. Germline assignment: CDR1 MNHEY and CDR2 SVGEGT. V was trimmed by 4 bases and J by 8 bases, leaving 21 bases between them. The CDR3 consists of 15 residues. This chain's CDR3 is CASSFRQRLFGQQYF. CDR3 nucleotide sequence: TGTGCCAGCAGTTTTCGTCAGCGCTTATTCGGACAGCAGTACTTC.

The CDR3: CASSFSGWSEAFF. The CDR3 DNA reads TGTGCCAGCAGCTTCTCTGGGTGGTCTGAAGCTTTCTTT. This chain uses TRBV9 with TRBJ1-1; no reliable D call. The CDR3 runs 13 residues. The germline V gene encodes CDR1 SGDLS and CDR2 YYNGEE. The V end lost 4 bases, the J end lost 6 bases, and 13 bases lay between the germline ends. The variable domain in full, completed from reference TRBV9 and TRBJ1-1, reads DSGVTQTPKHLITATGQRVTLRCSPRSGDLSVYWYQQSLDQGLQFLIQYYNGEERAKGNILERFSAQQFPDLHSELNLSSLELGDSALYFCASSFSGWSEAFFGQGTRLTVV.

This chain connects TRBV6-6 to TRBJ1-2, with a weak D call TRBD1 (6 bases). The CDR3 extends over 13 amino acids. V was clipped by 6 bases and J by 1 base, with 9 bases between them. Per germline, CDR1 MNHNY and CDR2 SVGAGI (reference sequence). The CDR3 loop reads CASRRDNNYGYTF. The CDR3 bases are TGTGCCAGCAGAAGGGACAATAACTATGGCTACACCTTC.

V is TRBV5-6 and J is TRBJ2-1; 7 nucleotides agree with TRBD2. Germline V CDR1 and CDR2: SGHDT, YYEEEE. With V trimmed by 4 bases and J by 4 bases, 11 bases remained unmatched. The CDR3 is made up of 16 amino acids. The CDR3 loop is CASSKRLGLRYNEQFF. The CDR3 DNA reads TGTGCCAGCAGCAAACGTCTGGGACTACGGTACAATGAGCAGTTCTTC.

This clone has just one count. The rearrangement links TRBV20-1 to TRBJ1-5; D gene unclear. CDR1 and CDR2 (germline): DFQATT, SNEGSKA (reference sequence). The length of the CDR3 is 14 residues. V lost 3 bases to trimming and J lost 7 bases, with 16 bases between them. CDR3 residues: CSASAASSGQPQHF. CDR3 DNA: TGCAGTGCTAGTGCGGCCTCAAGTGGCCAGCCCCAGCATTTT.

The V gene is TRBV29-1, the J gene TRBJ2-5; D is unclear. V lost 6 bases and J lost 5, with 19 bases in between. The germline V gene has CDR1 SQVTM and CDR2 ANQGSEA. This CDR3 contains 14 residues. CDR3 loop: CSVPPPTPSETQYF. DNA of the CDR3: TGCAGCGTACCCCCCCCGACGCCCTCTGAGACCCAGTACTTC.

This chain's CDR3 is CASSEVDQGGTGGKVYGYTF. DNA of the CDR3: TGTGCCAGCAGTGAAGTTGACCAGGGCGGGACAGGGGGCAAGGTCTATGGCTACACCTTC. The rearrangement joins TRBV6-1 to TRBJ1-2; 12 nucleotides agree with TRBD1. Looked up from germline, CDR1 is MNHNS and CDR2 is SASEGT. The V gene end was trimmed by 1 base and the J gene end by 4 bases; junction bases not matched to a gene: 16. The CDR3 consists of 20 residues.

The J gene is TRBJ1-2, the V gene TRBV5-6, with a weak D call TRBD1 (5 bases). Deletions cut 6 bases from V and 2 bases from J, with 14 bases between. This CDR3 spans 14 amino acids. Germline CDR1 reads SGHDT; CDR2 reads YYEEEE. The CDR3 bases are TGTGCCAGCACCCTTGGGGGGTGGAACTATGGCTACACCTTC. This codes for CASTLGGWNYGYTF.